This TCR beta chain was identified during a study of T cell responses to AZD1222 COVID-19 vaccine. Regarding the study as a whole: Spike regions recognized by vaccine-associated CD4 TCRs spanned the protein, led by 160-218 and 743-854.

Details on this clone: Its target is not known.

The CDR3 runs 14 residues. In germline, CDR1 is GTSNPN, CDR2 SVGIG (reference sequence). V was pared by 1 base and J by 7 bases, with 11 bases between. Clones were read by immunoSEQ multiplex PCR, and TCRdb kept only the in-frame ones, dropping some. This sample yields over 50,000 clones, of which nearly 80% are seen a single time; about 5% belongs to the top ten. The chain combines TRBV30 with TRBJ1-6; D gene unclear. This TCR came from an adult who received the AZD1222 COVID-19 vaccine. Sequenced material: peripheral blood, taken 28 days after the second AZD1222 dose. CDR3 protein: CAWSAHSPNSPLHF. The DNA for the CDR3 is TGTGCCTGGAGTGCCCACTCACCCAATTCACCCCTCCACTTT.